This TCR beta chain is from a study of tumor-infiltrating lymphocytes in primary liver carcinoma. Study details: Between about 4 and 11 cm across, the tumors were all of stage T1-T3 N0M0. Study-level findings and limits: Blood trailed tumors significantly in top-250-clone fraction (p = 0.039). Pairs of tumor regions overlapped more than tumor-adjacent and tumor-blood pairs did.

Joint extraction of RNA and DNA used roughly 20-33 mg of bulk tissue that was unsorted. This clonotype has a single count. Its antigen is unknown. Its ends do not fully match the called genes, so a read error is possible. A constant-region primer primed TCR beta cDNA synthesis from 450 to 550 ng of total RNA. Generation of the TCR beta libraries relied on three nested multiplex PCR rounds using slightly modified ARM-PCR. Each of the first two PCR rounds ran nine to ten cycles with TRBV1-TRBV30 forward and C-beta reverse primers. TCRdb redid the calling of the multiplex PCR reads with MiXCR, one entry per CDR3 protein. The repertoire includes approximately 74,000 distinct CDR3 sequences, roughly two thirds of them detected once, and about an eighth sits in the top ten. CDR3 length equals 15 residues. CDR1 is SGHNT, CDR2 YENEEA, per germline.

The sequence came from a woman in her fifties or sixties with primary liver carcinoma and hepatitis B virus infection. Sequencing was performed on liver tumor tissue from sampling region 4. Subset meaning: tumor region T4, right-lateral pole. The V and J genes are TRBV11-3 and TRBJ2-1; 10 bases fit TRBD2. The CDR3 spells CASTLGTSGKLEQFF. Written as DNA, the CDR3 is TGTGCCAGCACCTTAGGAACTAGCGGGAAACTTGAGCAATTCTTC.